The sequence of this TCR beta chain was determined in a study of T-cell reconstitution after alpha-beta-depleted transplantation in children. Study outcomes and limitations: The origin of high day-60 TCRbeta diversity in some patients lay in surviving recipient T cells and thymic progenitors. Several hundred graft clones that had expanded were reportedly the source of alpha-beta T cells about two months after transplant. Fresh T-cell production supplied most of the T-cell counts and diversity seen one year after transplant.

This CDR3 region has 12 residues. The germline V and J ends were trimmed by 3 bases and 3 bases, with 5 bases remaining between them. The germline V gene has CDR1 SGHDT and CDR2 YYEEEE. This clonotype was recorded many times. Its antigen remains unidentified. This sample's TCRbeta library carried unique molecular identifier barcodes. Each CDR3 protein gets one entry after TCRdb re-called the PCR reads with MiXCR. The repertoire holds about 120,000 distinct CDR3 sequences, with around 23% as singletons. The sequencing here drew on PBMCs, mostly from graft donor cells, taken 180 days after TCRalphabeta/CD19-depleted stem cell transplant. The receptor was isolated from a male patient aged 2 to 9 who had a stem cell transplant for chronic granulomatous disease, so the T cells may come from the graft donor. The J gene is TRBJ2-3, the V gene TRBV5-6; no clear D. The CDR3 DNA reads as TGTGCCAGCAGCTCCTGGACAGATACGCAGTATTTT. Translated: CASSSWTDTQYF.